These 18 T cell receptor beta chains share one sample of origin, sequenced in a study. Via MiXCR, TCRdb re-called the RT-PCR reads, giving one row per CDR3 protein. The sample yields hundreds of thousands of distinct CDR3 sequences, around 14% seen once. The source material was memory CD4+ T cells from blood. These receptors all come from a female donor in good health, serving as a healthy control.

This clonotype was recorded at least ten times. The chain has TRBV6-5 and TRBJ1-5; D not resolved. V lost 6 bases and J 12 bases, leaving 18 bases between the germline ends. CDR1 is MNHEY and CDR2 is SVGAGI in the germline V gene. The CDR3 contains 13 residues. In DNA form, the CDR3 reads TGTGCCAGCAGCAAGGGTCTAACACATGACCAGCATTTT. Amino acid sequence: CASSKGLTHDQHF.

This clonotype came up many times. The chain carries TRBV29-1 and TRBJ2-3, with TRBD2 matching over 13 bases. From germline, CDR1 is SQVTM and CDR2 ANQGSEA. The CDR3 is 14 amino acids. Trimming cost V 6 bases and J 4 bases; bases outside gene matches: 4. In DNA form, the CDR3 reads TGCAGCGTGGGGACTAGCGGGACCTCAGATACGCAGTATTTT. Protein sequence: CSVGTSGTSDTQYF.

This clonotype was counted between two and nine times. V is TRBV6-1 and J is TRBJ2-7, with D maybe TRBD2 (6 bases). Per the germline V gene, CDR1 is MNHNS and CDR2 is SASEGT. The CDR3 is 14 residues long. V lost 6 bases and J lost 2, with 14 bases in between. CDR3 DNA: TGTGCCAGCAGGTCCAGCGGGTCTACCTACGAGCAGTACTTC. This encodes CASRSSGSTYEQYF.

In this sample, this clonotype turned up a few times. The CDR3 here is CASSPGTSGTGGELFF. The DNA of the CDR3 is TGTGCCAGCTCACCCGGGACTAGCGGGACTGGCGGGGAGCTGTTTTTT. The V and J genes are TRBV18 and TRBJ2-2; 13 nucleotides agree with TRBD2. CDR1 is KGHSH, CDR2 LQKENI, per germline. The trim removed 3 bases at V and 7 bases at J, leaving 5 bases unmatched. There are 16 residues in the CDR3.

The chain employs TRBV2 and TRBJ1-2; D ambiguous. The V and J ends lost 7 bases and 5 bases respectively, with 8 bases between them. Germline loops: CDR1 SNHLY, CDR2 FYNNEI. CDR3 length: 11 amino acids. CDR3 sequence: CASTPVYGYTF. The CDR3 DNA reads TGTGCCAGCACGCCGGTTTATGGCTACACCTTC.

This clonotype was detected many times. V usage is TRBV9 and J usage is TRBJ2-5; D gene uncertain. Germline CDR1 and CDR2: SGDLS and YYNGEE. CDR3 length equals 13 residues. Trimming pared 0 bases from V and 3 bases from J, leaving 6 bases between. CDR3 protein: CASSVGKEETQYF. CDR3 DNA: TGTGCCAGCAGCGTAGGGAAAGAAGAGACCCAGTACTTC.

This clonotype was seen repeatedly, ten times or more. The chain carries TRBV5-1 and TRBJ2-2; no firm D call. With 0 bases removed from V and 3 bases from J, the gap between germline ends came to 9 bases. The CDR3 consists of 15 residues. Germline V gene lookup returns CDR1 SGHRS and CDR2 YFSETQ. The CDR3 region has the DNA TGCGCCAGCAGCTTGGCCGTGGCGTACACCGGGGAGCTGTTTTTT. Encoded protein: CASSLAVAYTGELFF.

This clonotype was seen only a few times. The chain couples TRBV28 to TRBJ2-7, with D uncertain. The ends were cut back, 4 bases at V and 0 bases at J, with 7 bases in the middle. This CDR3 is built from 13 residues. The germline CDR1 and CDR2 sequences are MDHEN and SYDVKM. The CDR3: CASSSANSYEQYF. The CDR3 DNA reads as TGTGCCAGCAGTTCCGCTAACTCCTACGAGCAGTACTTC.

This clonotype occurred many times. The rearrangement joins TRBV20-1 to TRBJ1-2; no clear D. Germline V gene sequence: CDR1 DFQATT, CDR2 SNEGSKA (reference sequence). CDR3 size: 16 residues. With 1 base removed from V and 7 bases from J, the gap between germline ends came to 22 bases. The CDR3 loop reads CSARATGQAPLRGYTF. In DNA form, the CDR3 reads TGCAGTGCTAGAGCGACCGGGCAGGCTCCTCTTCGTGGCTACACCTTC.

This clonotype has only a few counts. The rearrangement links TRBV10-2 to TRBJ1-6, with a possible D match to TRBD1 (6 bases). Trimming took 0 bases from V and 16 from J, leaving 19 bases between them. This CDR3 region has 15 residues. From germline, CDR1 is WSHSY and CDR2 SAAADI. CDR3 in amino acids: CASSESAGQGRGLHF. CDR3 bases: TGCGCCAGCAGTGAGTCGGCGGGACAAGGGAGGGGACTCCACTTT.

This clonotype has at least ten counts. The V and J genes are TRBV29-1 and TRBJ2-5, with D possibly being TRBD1 or TRBD2 (5 bases each). V lost 8 bases to trimming and J lost 5 bases, with 18 bases between them. CDR3 length equals 13 residues. CDR1 and CDR2 from the germline V gene are SQVTM and ANQGSEA. The CDR3 DNA reads TGCAGCTATTCCCAGGCCGGGACGGAGACCCAGTACTTC. Translation: CSYSQAGTETQYF.

This clonotype was seen a few times. The chain is built from TRBV9 and TRBJ2-4; 12 bases line up with TRBD2. V gave up 7 bases and J gave up 10 bases; unmatched junction bases: 6. CDR3 length equals 13 residues. Germline V gene sequence: CDR1 SGDLS, CDR2 YYNGEE. CDR3 amino acids: CASQTTSGGIQYF. The CDR3 coding sequence is TGTGCCAGCCAGACGACTAGCGGGGGAATTCAGTACTTC.

In its sample, this clonotype was seen many times. The chain uses TRBV15 and TRBJ2-7; a possible D gene is TRBD2 (5 bases). Trimming removed 0 bases at V and 7 bases at J, with 13 bases between. The CDR3 runs to 14 residues. Per germline, CDR1 LNHNV and CDR2 YYDKDF (reference sequence). The CDR3 reads CATSRDGGRGEQYF. The CDR3 DNA sequence: TGTGCCACCAGCAGAGATGGAGGCCGGGGAGAGCAGTACTTC.

There are many counts of this clonotype. V and J are TRBV29-1 and TRBJ2-7, with 13 bases aligning to TRBD2. Germline lookup yields CDR1 SQVTM and CDR2 ANQGSEA. The CDR3 has 14 amino acids. Losses at the gene ends were 4 bases for V and 5 bases for J; bases not matched to a gene: 5. This CDR3 reads CSVGGLAGDHEQYF. For the CDR3, the DNA is TGCAGCGTTGGCGGACTAGCGGGAGACCACGAGCAGTACTTC.

The chain recombines TRBV18 with TRBJ1-1, with a weak D call TRBD1 (6 bases). The CDR3 is made up of 12 amino acids. Trimming pared 1 base from V and 11 bases from J, leaving 11 bases between. The germline V gene encodes CDR1 KGHSH and CDR2 LQKENI. CDR3 sequence: CASSPQGDNAFF. The CDR3 coding sequence is TGTGCCAGCTCACCACAGGGGGATAACGCTTTCTTT.

This clonotype was observed a few times. This rearrangement joins TRBV7-2 to TRBJ2-7; D ambiguous. Trimming pared 2 bases from V and 3 bases from J, leaving 11 bases between. The germline V gene encodes CDR1 SGHTA and CDR2 FQGNSA. The CDR3 totals 14 residues. The CDR3 DNA reads TGTGCCAGCAGCTTAACCCCCCTAGGCTACGAGCAGTACTTC. Its protein product is CASSLTPLGYEQYF.

V gene TRBV7-2 combines with J gene TRBJ1-6; no reliable D call. Germline V gene data show CDR1 as SGHTA and CDR2 as FQGNSA. The CDR3 contains 14 residues. V lost 5 bases and J 11 bases, leaving 16 bases between the germline ends. The CDR3, as DNA: TGTGCCAGCAGCCCGTCCGGGTTAAGCGCACCCCTCCACTTT. Protein sequence: CASSPSGLSAPLHF.

This clonotype appeared many times. V and J are TRBV18 and TRBJ2-1, with 7 bases lining up with TRBD1. Germline lookup yields CDR1 KGHSH and CDR2 LQKENI. The CDR3 loop spans 15 amino acids. J was trimmed by 10 bases and V by 3 bases; bases with no gene match: 12. The CDR3 nucleotides read TGTGCCAGCTCACCCGACAGGGACGGTCGGGGAGAGCAGTTCTTC. It is translated as CASSPDRDGRGEQFF.